Listed below are T cell receptor beta chains from one sample, sequenced in a study of blood T cell repertoires in COVID-19. Assay: immunoSEQ multiplex PCR; the TCRdb copy retains only in-frame clones and omits some. Here the sample spans 100,000 to 150,000 clones, about 80% being singletons. The source material was peripheral blood. These receptor sequences come from a human donor in a cohort sampled during active COVID-19. CDR3s include the opening cysteine and the closing phenylalanine or tryptophan. The order of the fields is J gene, V gene, CDR3 protein.

j_gene: TRBJ2-7
v_gene: TRBV6-2/TRBV6-3
CDR3aa: CASSYPGQGARSGEQYF

j_gene: TRBJ2-3
v_gene: TRBV5-1
CDR3aa: CASSPSGTIPQAQYF

j_gene: TRBJ1-5
v_gene: TRBV4-2
CDR3aa: CASSHSATGQGRSQPQHF

j_gene: TRBJ2-5
v_gene: TRBV18
CDR3aa: CASSPPSQETQYF

j_gene: TRBJ2-3
v_gene: TRBV29-1
CDR3aa: CSVRRDIIGTDTQYF

j_gene: TRBJ1-4
v_gene: TRBV3-1/TRBV3-2
CDR3aa: CASSQRGGNEKLFF

j_gene: TRBJ2-3
v_gene: TRBV11-2
CDR3aa: CASSFSQDTQYF

j_gene: TRBJ2-1
v_gene: TRBV29-1
CDR3aa: CSVELAIYNEQFF

j_gene: TRBJ1-1
v_gene: TRBV30
CDR3aa: CAGGRNTEAFF

j_gene: TRBJ1-1
v_gene: TRBV2
CDR3aa: CASSEDRDTEAFF

j_gene: TRBJ2-1
v_gene: TRBV12-3/TRBV12-4
CDR3aa: CASSFETTMQFF

j_gene: TRBJ2-4
v_gene: TRBV28
CDR3aa: CASSDGTGLWLAKNIQYF

j_gene: TRBJ2-3
v_gene: TRBV5-1
CDR3aa: CASSSTRATDTQYF

j_gene: TRBJ2-2
v_gene: TRBV14
CDR3aa: CASSHPTGMNTGELFF

j_gene: TRBJ1-1
v_gene: TRBV7-3
CDR3aa: CASSSGPNTEAFF

j_gene: TRBJ2-3
v_gene: TRBV6-2/TRBV6-3
CDR3aa: CASSYSGAGGWTDTQYF

j_gene: TRBJ1-1
v_gene: TRBV4-1
CDR3aa: CASSHPLTRGTEAFF

j_gene: TRBJ2-2
v_gene: TRBV28
CDR3aa: CASITGATGELFF

j_gene: TRBJ2-3
v_gene: TRBV10-3
CDR3aa: CAISPRLAGGITDTQYF

j_gene: TRBJ2-7
v_gene: TRBV3-1/TRBV3-2
CDR3aa: CASSQLGTGGGEQYF

j_gene: TRBJ1-5
v_gene: TRBV7-2
CDR3aa: CASSRPGGPQHF

j_gene: TRBJ2-1
v_gene: TRBV4-3
CDR3aa: CASSQGGPGEQFF

j_gene: TRBJ2-5
v_gene: TRBV24-1
CDR3aa: CATSDSRTSGETQYF

j_gene: TRBJ1-2
v_gene: TRBV6-6
CDR3aa: CASRGTGRGEGYTF

j_gene: TRBJ1-1
v_gene: TRBV6-2/TRBV6-3
CDR3aa: CASSLRGGDTEAFF

j_gene: TRBJ2-3
v_gene: TRBV11-2
CDR3aa: CASSLDGGGTDTQYF

j_gene: TRBJ1-6
v_gene: TRBV27
CDR3aa: CASSTVSNSPLHF

j_gene: TRBJ2-7
v_gene: TRBV28
CDR3aa: CASSGSGAQTYEQYF

j_gene: TRBJ1-4
v_gene: TRBV20-1
CDR3aa: CSASLGALSEKLFF

j_gene: TRBJ2-7
v_gene: TRBV7-2
CDR3aa: CASSLGTSLYEQYF

j_gene: TRBJ2-6
v_gene: TRBV29-1
CDR3aa: CSVEAGGGANVLTF

j_gene: TRBJ2-7
v_gene: TRBV24-1
CDR3aa: CATSDTGGRSYEQYF

j_gene: TRBJ1-1
v_gene: TRBV7-3
CDR3aa: CASSLNRNTEAFF

j_gene: TRBJ2-1
v_gene: TRBV29-1
CDR3aa: CSAARASGVSSYNEQFF

j_gene: TRBJ1-1
v_gene: TRBV7-2
CDR3aa: CASSLQGANTEAFF

j_gene: TRBJ1-2
v_gene: TRBV5-1
CDR3aa: CASKQGDAGNYGYTF

j_gene: TRBJ1-5
v_gene: TRBV10-3
CDR3aa: CAITPDRNQPQHF

j_gene: TRBJ2-2
v_gene: TRBV5-5
CDR3aa: CASSSRLAGATGELFF

j_gene: TRBJ1-1
v_gene: TRBV27
CDR3aa: CASSWAGQTEAFF

j_gene: TRBJ2-1
v_gene: TRBV30
CDR3aa: CAWSVHPPPSGRLNEQFF

j_gene: TRBJ2-7
v_gene: TRBV18
CDR3aa: CASSPPGRGEQYF

j_gene: TRBJ2-7
v_gene: TRBV24-1
CDR3aa: CATSDPGTGAYEQYF

j_gene: TRBJ1-2
v_gene: TRBV5-1
CDR3aa: CASSLGGGGGYGYTF

j_gene: TRBJ2-7
v_gene: TRBV19
CDR3aa: CASRDPTGQGSYEQYF

j_gene: TRBJ2-1
v_gene: TRBV7-2
CDR3aa: CASSPLGGESGEQFF

j_gene: TRBJ2-1
v_gene: TRBV6-2/TRBV6-3
CDR3aa: CASSGTSGSDEQFF

j_gene: TRBJ1-2
v_gene: TRBV28
CDR3aa: CASSRTGLYDGYTF

j_gene: TRBJ1-2
v_gene: TRBV19
CDR3aa: CASSDRYRGVYGYTF